This T cell receptor beta chain derives from a study of shared clonotypes between healthy human individuals. General study findings and limits: Approximately 4.6% of naive CD4 clonotypes were common to a handful of donors. Estimated richness was generally greater in naive than memory subsets.

Sequenced by immunoSEQ multiplex PCR; TCRdb stores in-frame clones only, minus some. This sample has more than 2,000,000 clones, with 90% to 95% found just once. Germline assignment: CDR1 WSHSY and CDR2 SAAADI. J was trimmed by 9 bases and V by 2 bases; bases with no gene match: 7. The CDR3 spans 14 residues. Regarding this clone: Its antigen is still unknown.

The TCR originated in a man between 18 and 35 years old in good health. Sequenced: naive CD4+ T cells sorted from blood. Specified subset: CD45RA+ positively selected. The chain employs TRBV10-2 and TRBJ2-3, with 8 positions matching TRBD2. Here the CDR3 DNA reads TGCGCCAGCAGTGAGGCGGGGGGCAGTGCGACGCAGTATTTT. Amino acids: CASSEAGGSATQYF.